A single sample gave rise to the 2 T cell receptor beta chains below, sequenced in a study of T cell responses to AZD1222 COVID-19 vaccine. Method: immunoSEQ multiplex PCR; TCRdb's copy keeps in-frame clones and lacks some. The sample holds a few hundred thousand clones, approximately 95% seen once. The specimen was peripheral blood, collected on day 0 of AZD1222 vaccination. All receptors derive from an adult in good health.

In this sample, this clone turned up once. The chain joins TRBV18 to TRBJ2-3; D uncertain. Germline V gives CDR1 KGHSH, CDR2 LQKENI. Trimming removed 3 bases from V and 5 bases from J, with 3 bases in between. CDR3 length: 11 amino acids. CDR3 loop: CASSPEDTQYF. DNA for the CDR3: TGTGCCAGCTCACCCGAAGATACGCAGTATTTT.

CDR3 in amino acids: CASSYSRHWNSPLHF. DNA of the CDR3: TGTGCCAGCAGTTACTCGCGACACTGGAATTCACCCCTCCACTTT. The chain combines TRBV6-5 with TRBJ1-6; D not certain. Germline loops: CDR1 MNHEY, CDR2 SVGAGI. The CDR3 covers 15 residues. V was trimmed by 0 bases and J by 7 bases, leaving 10 bases between them.